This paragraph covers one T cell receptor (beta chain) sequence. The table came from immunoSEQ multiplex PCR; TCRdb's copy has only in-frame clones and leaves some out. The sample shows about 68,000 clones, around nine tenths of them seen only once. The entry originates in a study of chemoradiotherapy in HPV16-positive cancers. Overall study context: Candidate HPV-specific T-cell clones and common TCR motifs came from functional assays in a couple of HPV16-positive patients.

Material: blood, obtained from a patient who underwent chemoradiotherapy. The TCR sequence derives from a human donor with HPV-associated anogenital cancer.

The CDR3 DNA reads as TGTGCCAGCAGACCCGGCCCCTCCATGTCCTACGAGCAGTACTTC. Its translation: CASRPGPSMSYEQYF. The chain has TRBV28 and TRBJ2-7; D remains ambiguous. The CDR3 covers 15 residues. The germline CDR1 and CDR2 sequences are MDHEN and SYDVKM. V dropped 6 bases and J dropped 1 base, with 16 bases sitting between them.